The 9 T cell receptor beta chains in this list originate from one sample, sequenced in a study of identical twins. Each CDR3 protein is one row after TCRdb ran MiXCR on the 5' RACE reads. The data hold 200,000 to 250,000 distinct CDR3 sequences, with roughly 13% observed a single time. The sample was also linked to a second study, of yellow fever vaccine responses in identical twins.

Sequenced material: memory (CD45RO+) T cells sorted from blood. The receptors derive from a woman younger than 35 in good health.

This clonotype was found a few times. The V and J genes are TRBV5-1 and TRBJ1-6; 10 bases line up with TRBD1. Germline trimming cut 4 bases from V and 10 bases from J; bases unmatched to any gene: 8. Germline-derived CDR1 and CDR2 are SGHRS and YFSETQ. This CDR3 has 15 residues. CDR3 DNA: TGCGCCAGCAGCCAACGACAGGGGGCTTCCTCACCCCTCCACTTT. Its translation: CASSQRQGASSPLHF.

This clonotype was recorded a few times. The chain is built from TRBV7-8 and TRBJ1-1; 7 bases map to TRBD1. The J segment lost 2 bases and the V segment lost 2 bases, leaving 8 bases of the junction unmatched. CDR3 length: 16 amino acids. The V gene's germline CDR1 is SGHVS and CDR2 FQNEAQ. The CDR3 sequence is CASSLRTGTVNTEAFF. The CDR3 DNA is TGTGCCAGCAGCTTAAGGACCGGGACAGTAAACACTGAAGCTTTCTTT.

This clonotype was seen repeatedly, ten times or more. The CDR3 is CASSWTTSGYEQYF. CDR3 sequence (DNA): TGCGCCAGCAGCTGGACGACTAGCGGCTACGAGCAGTACTTC. This chain joins TRBV5-1 and TRBJ2-7, with TRBD2 matching 9 bases. Losses at the gene ends were 3 bases for V and 3 bases for J; bases not matched to a gene: 4. The CDR3 length is 14 residues. Germline values: CDR1 SGHRS, CDR2 YFSETQ.

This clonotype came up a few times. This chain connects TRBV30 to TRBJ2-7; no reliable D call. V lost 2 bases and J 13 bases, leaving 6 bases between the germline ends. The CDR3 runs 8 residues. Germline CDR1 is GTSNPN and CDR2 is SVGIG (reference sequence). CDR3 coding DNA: TGTGCCTGGAGTCCCTCCTACTTC. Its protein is CAWSPSYF.

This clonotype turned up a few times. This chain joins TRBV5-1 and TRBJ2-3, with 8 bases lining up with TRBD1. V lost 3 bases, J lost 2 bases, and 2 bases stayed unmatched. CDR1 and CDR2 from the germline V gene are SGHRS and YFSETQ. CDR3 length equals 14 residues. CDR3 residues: CASSWTGTTDTQYF. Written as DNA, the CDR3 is TGCGCCAGCAGCTGGACAGGGACCACAGATACGCAGTATTTT.

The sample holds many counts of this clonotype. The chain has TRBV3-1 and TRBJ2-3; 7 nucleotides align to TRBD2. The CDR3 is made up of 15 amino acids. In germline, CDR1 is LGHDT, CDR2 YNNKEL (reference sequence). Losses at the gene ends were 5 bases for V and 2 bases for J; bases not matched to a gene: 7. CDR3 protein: CASSSTGLYTDTQYF. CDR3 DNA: TGTGCCAGCAGCTCGACGGGACTATACACAGATACGCAGTATTTT.

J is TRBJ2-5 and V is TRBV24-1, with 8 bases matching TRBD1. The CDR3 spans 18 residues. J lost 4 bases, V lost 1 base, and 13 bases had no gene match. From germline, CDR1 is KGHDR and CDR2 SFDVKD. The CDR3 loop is CATSDLPRTGLGGETQYF. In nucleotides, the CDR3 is TGTGCCACCAGTGATTTACCCCGGACAGGGCTGGGTGGAGAGACCCAGTACTTC.

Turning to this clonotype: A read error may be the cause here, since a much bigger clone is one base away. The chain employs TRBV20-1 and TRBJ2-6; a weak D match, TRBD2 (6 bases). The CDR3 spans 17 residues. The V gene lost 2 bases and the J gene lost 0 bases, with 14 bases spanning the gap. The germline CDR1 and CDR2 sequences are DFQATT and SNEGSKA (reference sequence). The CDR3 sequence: CSARYRDWGSGANVLTF. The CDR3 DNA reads TGCAGTGCTAGATACCGGGACTGGGGCTCTGGGGCCAACGTCCTGACTTTC.

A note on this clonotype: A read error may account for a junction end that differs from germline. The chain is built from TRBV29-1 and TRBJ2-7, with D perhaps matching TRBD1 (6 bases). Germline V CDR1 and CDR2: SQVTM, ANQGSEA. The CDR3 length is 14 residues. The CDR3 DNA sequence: TGCAGCGTGGAAGGGCAGGGGACACCCTACGAGCAGTACTTC. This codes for CSVEGQGTPYEQYF.